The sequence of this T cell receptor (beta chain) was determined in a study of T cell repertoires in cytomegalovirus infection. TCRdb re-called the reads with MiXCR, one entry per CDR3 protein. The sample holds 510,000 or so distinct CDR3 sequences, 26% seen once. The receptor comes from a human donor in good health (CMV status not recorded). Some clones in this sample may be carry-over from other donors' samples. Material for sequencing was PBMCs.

CDR3 loop: CASSKGTGVYNEQFF. CDR3 nucleotides: TGTGCCAGCAGTAAGGGGACAGGGGTCTACAATGAGCAGTTCTTC. J is TRBJ2-1 and V is TRBV27; 10 bases line up with TRBD1. This CDR3 contains 15 residues. The ends lost 5 bases at V and 3 bases at J; junction bases unmatched: 4. CDR1 and CDR2 from the germline V gene are MNHEY and SMNVEV (reference sequence).